The 5 T cell receptor beta chains below were found in one sample sequenced in a study of CD4 T cells in relation to SARS-CoV-2 and coronaviruses. These receptors' targets are unknown. Sequencing used immunoSEQ multiplex PCR; TCRdb keeps in-frame clones, though not all of them. The repertoire has roughly 45,000 clones, around 79% of them found once; the top ten carry about 1.5%. Material for sequencing was naive CD4+ T cells from PBMCs, cultured in vitro. The subset is: naive CD4+ T cells isolated by negative enrichment. These TCRs come from an adult with COVID-19.

The V gene is TRBV6-5, the J gene TRBJ1-4; D might be TRBD1 (6 bases). The CDR3 is made up of 14 amino acids. V shed 6 bases and J shed 5 bases, with 13 bases lying between them. Germline V gene lookup returns CDR1 MNHEY and CDR2 SVGAGI. CDR3 region: CASRTGTPNEKLFF. The CDR3 DNA reads TGTGCCAGCAGGACCGGGACACCGAATGAAAAACTGTTTTTT.

The CDR3 DNA follows: TGTGCCAGCAGCCAATTTAGCGGGAGGGTCACCGGGGAGCTGTTTTTT. Encoded protein: CASSQFSGRVTGELFF. The chain is built from TRBV4-2 and TRBJ2-2; 11 nucleotides match TRBD2. The J segment lost 4 bases and the V segment lost 2 bases, leaving 3 bases of the junction unmatched. CDR3 size: 16 residues. Germline CDR1 reads LGHNA; CDR2 reads YNFKEQ.

This clone was seen more than once but under ten times. The chain is built from TRBV4-2 and TRBJ2-2, with D uncertain. This CDR3 has 17 amino acids. The germline gives CDR1 LGHNA, CDR2 YNFKEQ. Trimming pared 4 bases from V and 4 bases from J, leaving 19 bases between. The CDR3, as DNA: TGTGCCAGCAGCCCCACCGGCTCCAGGCTCGGCACCGGGGAGCTGTTTTTT. This codes for CASSPTGSRLGTGELFF.

The chain joins TRBV6-5 to TRBJ2-2, with a possible D match to TRBD1 (6 bases). V lost 6 bases, J lost 3 bases, and 14 bases lay in between. This CDR3 region has 15 residues. Germline V gene lookup returns CDR1 MNHEY and CDR2 SVGAGI. This CDR3 reads CASRLQGFDTGELFF. CDR3 in DNA: TGTGCCAGCAGACTACAGGGTTTCGACACCGGGGAGCTGTTTTTT.

The chain joins TRBV5-1 to TRBJ2-5; the match to TRBD1 covers 7 bases. The CDR3 is made up of 13 amino acids. CDR1 and CDR2 (germline): SGHRS, YFSETQ. After removal of 2 bases from V and 4 bases from J, the junction contained 2 bases not matched to a gene. For the CDR3, the DNA is TGCGCCAGCAGCTTCGACAGGGTAGAGACCCAGTACTTC. It translates to CASSFDRVETQYF.